This T cell receptor beta chain was identified in a study of radiotherapy plus CTLA-4 blockade in lung cancer. Looking at the study overall: In approximately 17% of patients, objective responses were seen; approximately 31% had disease control. Study-level points and caveats: Early clone dynamics of blood T cells, plus interferon-beta, reportedly predicted response best. The study found tumor-derived TCR clones expanded in blood after radiotherapy plus ipilimumab.

Sequencing was performed with immunoSEQ multiplex PCR; in TCRdb, only in-frame clones are kept and a portion is missing. The table lists 50,000 to 70,000 clones, just over 75% of them singletons. Focal radiation plus CTLA-4 blockade with ipilimumab was given to patients with chemo-refractory metastatic non-small-cell lung cancer. V lost 7 bases and J lost 4, with 21 bases in between. Germline CDR1 is LGHNA and CDR2 is YNFKEQ. This CDR3 is 16 amino acids long. A note on this clone: Its antigen is still unknown.

Sequenced here: peripheral blood, sampled from a patient treated with radiotherapy plus ipilimumab. This sequence joins TRBV4-2 and TRBJ2-3; D may be TRBD1 (5 bases). This TCR was sampled from a human donor with non-small cell lung cancer who had a partial response to radiotherapy plus ipilimumab. CDR3 DNA: TGTGCCAGCACCCCATCCTGGGGCAATGCTCCAGATACGCAGTATTTT. This sequence encodes CASTPSWGNAPDTQYF.